The rows below give T cell receptor beta chains drawn from one sample of a study of beta chain features in type 1 diabetes. This table comes from immunoSEQ multiplex PCR, and its TCRdb copy is limited to in-frame clones, with some not included. Among roughly 500,000 clones listed, about 10% were seen once. Input material: naive CD4+ T cells from blood. The origin of the receptors is a woman under 30 in good health. Both conserved end residues are part of each CDR3. A D gene is named only where the DNA matches it firmly. Clone size, where shown, is once, few, many, or a class for clones that have expanded.

v_gene	abundance	d_gene	j_gene	CDR3nt	CDR3aa
TRBV5-1	few	NA	TRBJ2-1	TGCGCCAGCAGCTTGCTAGGATACAATGAGCAGTTCTTC	CASSLLGYNEQFF
TRBV28	NA	NA	TRBJ2-2	TGTGCCAGCAGTCCTATTCCGGGTGCGCTGTTTTTT	CASSPIPGALFF
TRBV30	many	TRBD1	TRBJ2-2	TGTGCCTGGACCCGGGGACAGTTAAACACCGGGGAGCTGTTTTTT	CAWTRGQLNTGELFF
TRBV27	few	NA	TRBJ2-7	TGTGCCAGCAGGGCGGCGGGGCCCGGGCGCGAGCAGTACTTC	CASRAAGPGREQYF
TRBV7-9	few	NA	TRBJ2-7	TGTGCCAGCAGGGATAGCGGAAGCTCCTACGAGCAGTACTTC	CASRDSGSSYEQYF
TRBV5-4	NA	TRBD2	TRBJ2-5	TGTGCCAGCAGCCCCCCGGGACTACCCACTGGGGGAACCCAGTACTTC	CASSPPGLPTGGTQYF
TRBV15	few	NA	TRBJ2-1	TGTGCCACCAGCAGAGCGGGGTTCGGGCAGTTCTTC	CATSRAGFGQFF
TRBV7-2	few	NA	TRBJ2-1	TGTGCCAGCAGCCCCCGGGCCCTCCCCTTAGATGAGCAGTTCTTC	CASSPRALPLDEQFF
TRBV4-2	NA	TRBD2	TRBJ2-7	TGTGCCAGCAGCCAATTGGCGTTGACTAGCGGGAGATCCTACGAGCAGTACTTC	CASSQLALTSGRSYEQYF
TRBV25-1	few	NA	TRBJ1-1	TGTGCCAGTGGTTACACTGAAGCTTTCTTT	CASGYTEAFF
TRBV7-9	NA	NA	TRBJ2-3	TGTGCCAGCAGCGATAGACTGGACCACTTT	CASSDRLDHF
TRBV7-9	NA	NA	TRBJ1-5	TGTGCCAGCAGCTTATTAGGTTCTCAGCCCCAGCATTTT	CASSLLGSQPQHF
TRBV5-1	NA	NA	TRBJ2-6	TGCGCCAGCAGCTTGCCCCACGGCGGTGGCAGGGGCTCTGGGGCCAACGTCCTGACTTTC	CASSLPHGGGRGSGANVLTF
TRBV27	NA	TRBD2	TRBJ2-5	TGTGCCAGCAGTGCGGGACTAGCGGAGACCCAGTACTTC	CASSAGLAETQYF
TRBV5-1	few	TRBD1	TRBJ2-7	TGCGCCAGCAGCTTGCGTGACAGGGCCGGCTACGAGCAGTACTTC	CASSLRDRAGYEQYF
TRBV20-1	few	NA	TRBJ1-1	TGCAGGGGACCTGAAGCTTTCTTT	CRGPEAFF
TRBV18	NA	TRBD1	TRBJ1-6	TGTGCCAGCTCACCAGGGACAGATAATTCACCCCTCCACTTT	CASSPGTDNSPLHF
TRBV9	few	TRBD1	TRBJ2-1	TGTGCCAGCAGCGTAGCTGGGTGGGACAGGGTTACCAATGAGCAGTTCTTC	CASSVAGWDRVTNEQFF
TRBV12-5	NA	NA	TRBJ2-5	TGTGCTAGTGCCGAGACTCCACTGGGACGGGAAAACTTC	CASAETPLGRENF
TRBV30	NA	NA	TRBJ1-4	TGTGCCTGCCAAGGACAGCTGAATGAAAAACTGTTTTTT	CACQGQLNEKLFF
TRBV29-1	few	NA	TRBJ1-3	TGCAGCGTTGATCGGCAGGGAACAGGAAACACCATATATTTT	CSVDRQGTGNTIYF
TRBV18	NA	NA	TRBJ2-3	TGTGCCAGCTCTTCAACAGGAGCAGATACGCAGTATTTT	CASSSTGADTQYF
TRBV4-2	NA	TRBD1	TRBJ2-1	TGTGCCAGCAGCCGCGGACAGGATAGCCAGCAGTTCTTC	CASSRGQDSQQFF
TRBV7-9	NA	NA	TRBJ2-5	TGTGCCAGCAGCTTAAATGGGGAGACCCAGTACTTC	CASSLNGETQYF
TRBV9	NA	TRBD1	TRBJ1-1	TGTGCCAGCAGCGGATCCGGGACAGCGGGCACTGAAGCTTTCTTT	CASSGSGTAGTEAFF
TRBV19	NA	NA	TRBJ2-3	TGTGCCAGTAACCCGAGGGGGACCTACACAGATACGCAGTATTTT	CASNPRGTYTDTQYF
TRBV30	few	NA	TRBJ1-5	TGTGCCTGGGGACGGGGGAGCAATCAGCCCCAGCATTTT	CAWGRGSNQPQHF
TRBV19	NA	TRBD1	TRBJ1-6	TGTGCCAGTTGGGACAGGGGGCTAAACTCACCCCTCCACTTT	CASWDRGLNSPLHF
TRBV7-3	NA	NA	TRBJ2-5	TGTGCCAGCAGCTTAATCGCCCAAGAGACCCAGTACTTC	CASSLIAQETQYF
TRBV19	few	NA	TRBJ1-1	TGTGCCAGTAGCCAGAGGGGGTCGGGTGAAGCTTTCTTT	CASSQRGSGEAFF